One and the same sample provided the 12 T cell receptor beta chains below, sequenced in a study of cytomegalovirus exposure and HLA in healthy donors. Repertoires were generated with immunoSEQ multiplex PCR, while TCRdb's copy carries only in-frame clones and drops some. The sample carries about 280,000 clones, around 87% recorded once. Sequencing input: PBMCs. The receptors were sampled from a woman aged 18-30 years in good health and CMV-seronegative.

The sample holds one count of this clone. The chain employs TRBV30 and TRBJ2-3; TRBD2 aligns across 9 bases. The V and J ends lost 4 bases and 0 bases, in that order; junction bases with no gene match: 8. Germline assignment: CDR1 GTSNPN and CDR2 SVGIG (reference sequence). This CDR3 has 16 residues. This CDR3 is CAWIRAGGQSTDTQYF. The CDR3 region has the DNA TGTGCCTGGATAAGAGCGGGAGGACAAAGCACAGATACGCAGTATTTT.

In DNA, the CDR3 is TGTGCCAGCAGCTCATTGACAGGGAGCCAGTACTTC. Translation gives CASSSLTGSQYF. This chain joins TRBV6-5 and TRBJ2-5; 7 bases are shared with TRBD1. The CDR3 sequence is 12 residues long. J lost 10 bases, V lost 6 bases, and 8 bases had no gene match. Germline loops: CDR1 MNHEY, CDR2 SVGAGI.

The rearrangement joins TRBV4-3 to TRBJ1-3, with D perhaps matching TRBD1 (5 bases). The V end was cut by 4 bases, the J end by 0 bases, with 13 bases between. Germline CDR1 LGHNA, CDR2 YSLEER. The CDR3 is made up of 16 amino acids. As DNA, the CDR3 is TGCGCCAGCAGCCGTTGGCAGGGCGTCTCTGGAAACACCATATATTTT. Amino acids: CASSRWQGVSGNTIYF.

The CDR3 protein is CASSQGNGGSYEQYF. The CDR3 nucleotides read TGTGCCAGCAGCCAAGGCAATGGCGGTTCCTACGAGCAGTACTTC. V usage is TRBV14 and J usage is TRBJ2-7; D ambiguous. The V end was cut by 1 base, the J end by 1 base, with 11 bases between. The CDR3 runs to 15 residues. The germline V gene has CDR1 SGHDN and CDR2 FVKESK.

V is TRBV19 and J is TRBJ1-5; 7 nucleotides line up with TRBD1. Germline V gene lookup returns CDR1 LNHDA and CDR2 SQIVND (reference sequence). This CDR3 is built from 12 residues. J was trimmed by 13 bases and V by 2 bases; bases with no gene match: 5. The CDR3 protein is CASSIKDRPQHF. In DNA form, the CDR3 reads TGTGCCAGTAGTATAAAGGACAGGCCGCAGCATTTT.

V gene TRBV11-2 combines with J gene TRBJ2-3, with 7 bases aligning to TRBD2. CDR1 is SGHAT, CDR2 FQNNGV, per germline. The CDR3 totals 15 residues. V lost 5 bases to trimming and J lost 4 bases; unmatched junction nucleotides: 9. The CDR3 is CASSPPGLFSDTQYF. CDR3 coding DNA: TGTGCCAGCAGCCCTCCGGGACTATTTTCAGATACGCAGTATTTT.

The gene calls are TRBV7-2 and TRBJ2-7; 7 positions match TRBD1. This CDR3 region has 14 residues. The V segment lost 5 bases and the J segment 5 bases; nucleotides outside the gene matches: 9. The germline gives CDR1 SGHTA, CDR2 FQGNSA. The CDR3 DNA reads as TGTGCCAGCAGCCCTGGACAGGTGGCCCACGAGCAGTACTTC. Amino acid sequence: CASSPGQVAHEQYF.

The chain employs TRBV4-3 and TRBJ2-3; 7 nucleotides align to TRBD2. V dropped 0 bases and J dropped 3; count of bases not matched to a gene: 6. The length of the CDR3 is 16 residues. CDR1 is LGHNA, CDR2 YSLEER, per germline. The DNA of the CDR3 is TGCGCCAGCAGCCAAGAAATTGGCGGGAGAACAGATACGCAGTATTTT. Translating it yields CASSQEIGGRTDTQYF.

The chain recombines TRBV4-1 with TRBJ1-2; D is undetermined. CDR1 and CDR2 (germline): MGHRA, YSYEKL. V lost 0 bases to trimming and J lost 4 bases, with 9 bases between them. The CDR3 contains 14 residues. The CDR3 protein is CASSQEWASYGYTF. DNA of the CDR3: TGCGCCAGCAGCCAAGAATGGGCCTCCTATGGCTACACCTTC.

This clone was counted only a few times. This chain uses TRBV11-3 with TRBJ2-2; the match to TRBD2 covers 7 bases. Losses at the gene ends were 5 bases for V and 1 base for J; bases not matched to a gene: 7. This CDR3 spans 16 amino acids. CDR1 and CDR2 from the germline V gene are SGHNT and YENEEA. The DNA of the CDR3 is TGTGCCAGCAGCCCGAGACTAGCCGAGAACACCGGGGAGCTGTTTTTT. Residues: CASSPRLAENTGELFF.

This chain uses TRBV5-1 with TRBJ1-4; D gene ambiguous. Germline-derived CDR1 and CDR2 are SGHRS and YFSETQ. The CDR3 runs 15 residues. Trimming removed 2 bases at V and 7 bases at J, with 15 bases between. CDR3 sequence: CASSFGLESAEKLFF. The CDR3 DNA reads TGCGCCAGCAGCTTCGGACTGGAATCTGCTGAAAAACTGTTTTTT.

The chain employs TRBV4-3 and TRBJ2-7, with 7 bases fitting TRBD1. CDR3 length: 16 residues. Germline CDR1 reads LGHNA; CDR2 reads YSLEER. V lost 0 bases to trimming and J lost 2 bases; unmatched junction nucleotides: 7. The CDR3 nucleotides are TGCGCCAGCAGCCAAGAGGGTGGGGACAGAGCCTACGAGCAGTACTTC. Translated: CASSQEGGDRAYEQYF.